This T cell receptor (beta chain) was profiled in a study of T-cell reconstitution after alpha-beta-depleted transplantation in children. A TCRbeta library incorporating unique molecular identifiers was prepared. MiXCR, run by TCRdb on the PCR reads, gives a single entry per CDR3 protein. The table includes approximately 200,000 distinct CDR3 sequences, roughly 15% detected once. This clonotype was seen many times. This CDR3 contains 15 residues. V shed 5 bases and J shed 3 bases, with 16 bases lying between them. The source material was PBMCs from the stem cell graft donor, sampled from the stem cell graft. The sequence was collected from a human donor who donated a stem cell graft to a child with acute lymphoblastic leukemia. This rearrangement joins TRBV12-3 or TRBV12-4 to TRBJ2-5, with D uncertain. The CDR3 sequence: CASSPRMPAKETQYF. DNA for the CDR3: TGTGCCAGCAGTCCGAGGATGCCTGCGAAAGAGACCCAGTACTTC.